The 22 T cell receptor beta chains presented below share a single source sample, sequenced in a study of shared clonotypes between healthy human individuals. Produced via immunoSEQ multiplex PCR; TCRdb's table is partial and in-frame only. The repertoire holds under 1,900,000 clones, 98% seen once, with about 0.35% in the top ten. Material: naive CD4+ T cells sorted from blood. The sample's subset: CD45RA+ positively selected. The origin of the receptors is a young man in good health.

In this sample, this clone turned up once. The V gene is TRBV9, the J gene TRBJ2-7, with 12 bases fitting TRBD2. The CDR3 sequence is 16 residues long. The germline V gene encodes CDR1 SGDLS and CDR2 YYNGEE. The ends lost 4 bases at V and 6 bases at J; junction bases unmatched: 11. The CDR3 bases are TGTGCCAGCAGCCCCCAACCGACTAGCGGGAGAACCGAGCAGTACTTC. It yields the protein CASSPQPTSGRTEQYF.

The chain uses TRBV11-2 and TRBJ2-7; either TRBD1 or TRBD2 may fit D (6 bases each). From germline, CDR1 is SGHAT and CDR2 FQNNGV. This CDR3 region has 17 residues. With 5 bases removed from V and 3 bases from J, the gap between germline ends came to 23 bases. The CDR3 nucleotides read TGTGCCAGCAGCCCGGTCAGCCTGGGGGGCCCGGGCTACGAGCAGTACTTC. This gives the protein CASSPVSLGGPGYEQYF.

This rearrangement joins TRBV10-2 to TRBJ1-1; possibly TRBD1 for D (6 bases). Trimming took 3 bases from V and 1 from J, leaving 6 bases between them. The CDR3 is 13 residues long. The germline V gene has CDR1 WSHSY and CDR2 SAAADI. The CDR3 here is CASSEQGNTEAFF. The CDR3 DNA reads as TGCGCCAGCAGTGAACAGGGGAACACTGAAGCTTTCTTT.

The CDR3 spells CASSRSIGSVNEQFF. DNA of the CDR3: TGTGCCAGCAGTCGTTCCATCGGGTCGGTAAATGAGCAGTTCTTC. The chain carries TRBV6-1 and TRBJ2-1; unclear D gene. Germline CDR1 MNHNS, CDR2 SASEGT. The CDR3 length is 15 residues. Trimming cost V 5 bases and J 7 bases, with 18 bases left between them.

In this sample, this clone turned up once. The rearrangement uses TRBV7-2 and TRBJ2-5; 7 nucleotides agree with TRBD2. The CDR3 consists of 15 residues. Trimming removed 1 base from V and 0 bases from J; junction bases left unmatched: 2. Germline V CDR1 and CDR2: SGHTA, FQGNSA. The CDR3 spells CASSLDSGYQETQYF. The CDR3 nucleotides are TGTGCCAGCAGCTTAGATAGCGGGTACCAAGAGACCCAGTACTTC.

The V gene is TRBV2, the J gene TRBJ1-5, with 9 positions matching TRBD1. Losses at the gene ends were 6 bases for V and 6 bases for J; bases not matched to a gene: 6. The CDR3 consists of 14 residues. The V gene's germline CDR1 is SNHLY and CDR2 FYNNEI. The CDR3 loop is CASREGQGSQPQHF. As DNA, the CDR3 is TGTGCCAGCAGGGAGGGACAGGGTAGTCAGCCCCAGCATTTT. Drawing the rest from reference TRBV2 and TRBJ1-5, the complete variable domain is EPEVTQTPSHQVTQMGQEVILRCVPISNHLYFYWYRQILGQKVEFLVSFYNNEISEKSEIFDDQFSVERPDGSNFTLKIRSTKLEDSAMYFCASREGQGSQPQHFGDGTRLSIL.

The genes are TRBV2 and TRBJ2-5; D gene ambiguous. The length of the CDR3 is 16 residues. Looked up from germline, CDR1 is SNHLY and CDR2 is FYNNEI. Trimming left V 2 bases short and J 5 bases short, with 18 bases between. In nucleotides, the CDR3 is TGTGCCAGCAGTGAATGGCTGTCCCTCGAAGTGGAGACCCAGTACTTC. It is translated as CASSEWLSLEVETQYF.

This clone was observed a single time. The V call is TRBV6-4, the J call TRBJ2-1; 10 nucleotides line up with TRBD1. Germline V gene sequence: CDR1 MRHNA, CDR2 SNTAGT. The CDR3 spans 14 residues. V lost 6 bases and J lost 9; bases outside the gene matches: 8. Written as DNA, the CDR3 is TGTGCCAGCAGCCCGGGACAGGGGTGGGGTGAGCAGTTCTTC. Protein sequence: CASSPGQGWGEQFF.

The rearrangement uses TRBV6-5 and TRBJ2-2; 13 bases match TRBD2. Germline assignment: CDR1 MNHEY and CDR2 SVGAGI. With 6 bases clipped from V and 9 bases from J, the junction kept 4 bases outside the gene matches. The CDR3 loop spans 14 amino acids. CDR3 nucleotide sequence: TGTGCCAGCAGCCGACTAGCGGGAGGCCGGGAGCTGTTTTTT. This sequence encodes CASSRLAGGRELFF.

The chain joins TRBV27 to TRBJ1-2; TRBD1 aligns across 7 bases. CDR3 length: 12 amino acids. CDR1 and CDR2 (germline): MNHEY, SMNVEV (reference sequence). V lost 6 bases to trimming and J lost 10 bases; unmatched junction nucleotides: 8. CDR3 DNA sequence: TGTGCCAGCAGGCCATCAGGGGGTGACTACACCTTC. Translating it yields CASRPSGGDYTF.

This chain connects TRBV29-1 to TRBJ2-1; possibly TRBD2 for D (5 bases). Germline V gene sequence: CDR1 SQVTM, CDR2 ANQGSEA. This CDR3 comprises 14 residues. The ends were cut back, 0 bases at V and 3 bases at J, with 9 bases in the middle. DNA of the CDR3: TGCAGCGTTGAAGATTCGGGGTTCTACAATGAGCAGTTCTTC. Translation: CSVEDSGFYNEQFF.

The CDR3 coding sequence is TGTGCCGCAGAGGGGGGTTTGGTTAGCAACGAGCAGTACTTC. It encodes CAAEGGLVSNEQYF. The chain employs TRBV28 and TRBJ2-7, with D perhaps assigned TRBD1 or TRBD2 (6 bases each). Germline lookup yields CDR1 MDHEN and CDR2 SYDVKM. V lost 11 bases to trimming and J lost 5 bases, with 22 bases between them. The CDR3 runs to 14 residues.

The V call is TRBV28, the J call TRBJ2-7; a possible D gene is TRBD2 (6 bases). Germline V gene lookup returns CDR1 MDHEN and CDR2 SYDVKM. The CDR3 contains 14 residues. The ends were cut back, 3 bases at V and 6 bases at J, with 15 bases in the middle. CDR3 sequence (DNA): TGTGCCAGCAGTTTGGGGACTCAACGGGGCGAGCAGTACTTC. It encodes CASSLGTQRGEQYF.

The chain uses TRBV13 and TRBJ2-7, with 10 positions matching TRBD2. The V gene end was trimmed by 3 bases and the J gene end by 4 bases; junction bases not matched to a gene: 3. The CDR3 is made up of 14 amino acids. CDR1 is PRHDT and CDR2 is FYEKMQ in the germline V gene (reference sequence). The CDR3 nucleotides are TGTGCCAGCAGCTTGGGACTAGCGAATTACGAGCAGTACTTC. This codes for CASSLGLANYEQYF.

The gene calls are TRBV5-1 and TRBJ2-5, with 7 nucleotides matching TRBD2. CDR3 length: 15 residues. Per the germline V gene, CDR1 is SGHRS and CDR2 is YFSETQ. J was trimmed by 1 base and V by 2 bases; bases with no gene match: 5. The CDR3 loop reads CASSFASGSQETQYF. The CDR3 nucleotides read TGCGCCAGCAGCTTCGCTAGCGGATCCCAAGAGACCCAGTACTTC.

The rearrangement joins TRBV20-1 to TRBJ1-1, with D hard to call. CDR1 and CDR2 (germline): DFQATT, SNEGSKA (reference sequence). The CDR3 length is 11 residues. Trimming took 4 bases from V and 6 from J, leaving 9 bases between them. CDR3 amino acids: CSATPSAEAFF. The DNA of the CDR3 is TGCAGTGCTACCCCCAGCGCTGAAGCTTTCTTT.

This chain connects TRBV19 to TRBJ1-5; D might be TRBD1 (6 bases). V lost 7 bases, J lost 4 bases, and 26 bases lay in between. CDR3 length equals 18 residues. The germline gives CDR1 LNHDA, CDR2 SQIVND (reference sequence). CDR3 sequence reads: CASTSIRHRQVPNQPQHF. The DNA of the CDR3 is TGTGCCAGTACCAGTATTAGACATCGACAGGTCCCAAATCAGCCCCAGCATTTT.

CDR3 nucleotide sequence: TGTGCCAGCAGCCCTCGACAGGGCGGGGAGCAGTTCTTC. It translates to CASSPRQGGEQFF. V gene TRBV7-7 combines with J gene TRBJ2-1; the match to TRBD1 covers 7 bases. The V segment lost 5 bases and the J segment 10 bases; nucleotides outside the gene matches: 8. This CDR3 spans 13 amino acids. Germline V gene lookup returns CDR1 SSHAT and CDR2 FNYEAQ (reference sequence).

The CDR3 region is CASRFPGQGSGANVLTF. The CDR3 nucleotides are TGTGCCAGCAGATTTCCGGGACAGGGCTCTGGGGCCAACGTCCTGACTTTC. This chain joins TRBV2 and TRBJ2-6, with 9 bases lining up with TRBD1. The J segment lost 0 bases and the V segment lost 6 bases, leaving 6 bases of the junction unmatched. Germline V gene lookup returns CDR1 SNHLY and CDR2 FYNNEI. The length of the CDR3 is 17 residues.

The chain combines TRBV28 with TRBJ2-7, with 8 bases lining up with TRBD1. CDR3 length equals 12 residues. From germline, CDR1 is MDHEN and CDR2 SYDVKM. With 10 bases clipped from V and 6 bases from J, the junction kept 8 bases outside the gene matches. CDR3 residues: CATDRGVREQYF. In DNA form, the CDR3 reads TGTGCCACCGACAGGGGAGTGCGCGAGCAGTACTTC.

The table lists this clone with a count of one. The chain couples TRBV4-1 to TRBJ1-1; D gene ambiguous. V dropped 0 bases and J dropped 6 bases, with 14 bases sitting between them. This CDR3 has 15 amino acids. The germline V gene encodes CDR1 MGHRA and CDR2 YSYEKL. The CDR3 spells CASSQDPRSGAEAFF. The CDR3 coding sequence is TGCGCCAGCAGCCAAGATCCCAGGAGTGGGGCTGAAGCTTTCTTT.

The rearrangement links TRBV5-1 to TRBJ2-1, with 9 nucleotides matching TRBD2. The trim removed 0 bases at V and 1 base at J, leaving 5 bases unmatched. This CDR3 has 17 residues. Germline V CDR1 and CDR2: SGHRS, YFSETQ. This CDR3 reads CASSLVAGGPSYNEQFF. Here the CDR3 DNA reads TGCGCCAGCAGCTTGGTCGCGGGAGGGCCTTCCTACAATGAGCAGTTCTTC.